These T cell receptor beta chains were read from a single sample in a study of cytomegalovirus exposure and HLA in healthy donors. Using immunoSEQ multiplex PCR, the repertoire was profiled, and TCRdb retains in-frame clones only, with some absent. The sample contains 95,000 to 100,000 clones, around four fifths of which appear only once. The sample taken for sequencing was PBMCs. The receptor source for this set is a man aged 35 to 55 in good health and CMV-seronegative. Each CDR3 is given with its conserved first and last residue. A D gene is named only where the DNA matches it firmly. Size is omitted from some rows. Given values are once, few, many or a class for expanded clones.

v_call	clone_size	d_call	cdr3_length	j_call	cdr3_aa	cdr3_nt
TRBV11-2	once	TRBD1	16	TRBJ1-2	CASSLDRDRGRLGYTF	TGTGCCAGCAGCTTAGACCGGGACAGGGGGCGCCTTGGCTACACCTTC
TRBV5-4	NA	NA	12	TRBJ2-3	CASSLSSDTQYF	TGTGCCAGCAGCTTATCTTCAGATACGCAGTATTTT
TRBV10-3	NA	TRBD2	15	TRBJ2-3	CASSQTSGETDTQYF	TGTGCCAGCAGCCAGACTAGCGGGGAAACAGATACGCAGTATTTT
TRBV18	NA	NA	13	TRBJ1-2	CASSPSFGQGYTF	TGTGCCAGCTCACCGTCTTTTGGGCAAGGCTACACCTTC
TRBV9	NA	NA	15	TRBJ1-1	CASSVGGQGYTEAFF	TGTGCCAGCAGCGTCGGTGGCCAGGGGTACACTGAAGCTTTCTTT
TRBV7-3	NA	TRBD1	15	TRBJ1-1	CASSLRTGGNTEAFF	TGTGCCAGCAGCTTACGGACAGGGGGGAACACTGAAGCTTTCTTT
TRBV5-4	NA	NA	14	TRBJ1-1	CASSLSGVGTEAFF	TGTGCCAGCAGCTTGTCCGGGGTGGGAACTGAAGCTTTCTTT
TRBV19	NA	TRBD1	15	TRBJ1-6	CASSTPGTGRSLLHF	TGTGCCAGTAGTACCCCAGGGACAGGGCGTTCTCTCCTCCACTTT
TRBV15	few	TRBD1	15	TRBJ2-7	CATSSRGGASYEQYF	TGTGCCACCAGCAGCCGAGGGGGCGCGAGCTACGAGCAGTACTTC
TRBV7-2	NA	NA	13	TRBJ2-7	CASSLTSRGEQYF	TGTGCCAGCAGCTTAACTAGCCGCGGCGAGCAGTACTTC
TRBV30	NA	NA	10	TRBJ1-6	CACKNSPLHF	TGTGCCTGTAAAAATTCACCCCTCCACTTT
TRBV9	NA	NA	16	TRBJ2-1	CASSVGAGVTLREQFF	TGTGCCAGCAGCGTAGGGGCAGGGGTGACATTGCGTGAGCAGTTCTTC
TRBV7-2	few	NA	14	TRBJ2-5	CASSPSQGRETQYF	TGTGCCAGCAGCCCGAGCCAGGGCAGAGAGACCCAGTACTTC
TRBV27	NA	NA	13	TRBJ1-6	CASSPWGDSPLHF	TGTGCCAGCAGTCCCTGGGGCGATTCACCCCTCCACTTT
TRBV7-2	NA	NA	13	TRBJ1-4	CASRPGGNEKLFF	TGTGCCAGCAGGCCCGGGGGTAATGAAAAACTGTTTTTT
TRBV6-6	few	NA	13	TRBJ1-5	CASSSPSNQPQHF	TGTGCCAGCAGTTCCCCCTCCAATCAGCCCCAGCATTTT
TRBV10-3	NA	NA	15	TRBJ2-3	CAISSRGSSTDTQYF	TGTGCCATCAGCTCACGGGGATCTAGCACAGATACGCAGTATTTT
TRBV11-2	NA	NA	14	TRBJ2-2	CANSAEPNTGELFF	TGTGCCAACTCGGCGGAACCGAACACCGGGGAGCTGTTTTTT
TRBV7-9	NA	TRBD2	16	TRBJ2-1	CASSTGLAGGQDEQFF	TGTGCCAGCAGCACCGGACTAGCGGGGGGGCAGGATGAGCAGTTCTTC
TRBV2	NA	TRBD2	12	TRBJ2-1	CASKGLYNEQFF	TGTGCCAGCAAGGGACTATACAATGAGCAGTTCTTC
TRBV11-2	NA	TRBD1	14	TRBJ1-4	CASSFRQGWEKLFF	TGTGCCAGCAGCTTTCGACAGGGGTGGGAAAAACTGTTTTTT
TRBV5-5	NA	NA	16	TRBJ1-5	CASSPLGSYSNQPQHF	TGTGCCAGCAGCCCCTTAGGGAGCTATAGCAATCAGCCCCAGCATTTT
TRBV7-6	few	NA	14	TRBJ2-3	CASSLRTATDTQYF	TGTGCCAGCAGCTTAAGGACAGCCACAGATACGCAGTATTTT
TRBV19	NA	TRBD1	16	TRBJ1-5	CASRSWGQGRDQPQHF	TGTGCCAGTAGATCTTGGGGACAGGGGAGGGATCAGCCCCAGCATTTT
TRBV11-2	few	TRBD1	17	TRBJ2-5	CASSPGSGTGSQETQYF	TGTGCCAGCAGCCCGGGTTCCGGGACAGGTTCTCAAGAGACCCAGTACTTC
TRBV7-9	NA	NA	14	TRBJ2-5	CSSSLSAGVETQYF	TGTTCCAGCAGCTTATCGGCAGGGGTAGAGACCCAGTACTTC
TRBV6-1	few	TRBD1	15	TRBJ2-7	CASSEAGTGLYEQYF	TGTGCCAGCAGTGAAGCCGGGACAGGTTTATACGAGCAGTACTTC
TRBV18	NA	TRBD1	15	TRBJ1-1	CASSPHRQGDTEAFF	TGTGCCAGCTCACCGCACCGACAGGGGGACACTGAAGCTTTCTTT
TRBV29-1	few	NA	14	TRBJ2-3	CSVEDGLATDTQYF	TGCAGCGTTGAAGACGGGCTAGCTACAGATACGCAGTATTTT
TRBV5-8	NA	NA	15	TRBJ2-5	CASSRGAVTWETQYF	TGTGCCAGCAGCCGCGGAGCAGTGACTTGGGAGACCCAGTACTTC
TRBV5-1	NA	NA	12	TRBJ2-5	CASSLPGETQYF	TGCGCCAGCAGCTTGCCCGGGGAGACCCAGTACTTC
TRBV28	NA	TRBD1	14	TRBJ1-1	CASRGGTGNTEAFF	TGTGCCAGCAGAGGCGGGACAGGGAACACTGAAGCTTTCTTT
TRBV6-6	NA	TRBD2	16	TRBJ2-2	CASRAGLAGWTGELFF	TGTGCCAGCAGGGCCGGACTAGCGGGGTGGACCGGGGAGCTGTTTTTT
TRBV7-9	NA	NA	15	TRBJ1-1	CSSSLGGVMNTEAFF	TGTTCCAGCAGCTTAGGGGGGGTAATGAACACTGAAGCTTTCTTT
TRBV19	few	NA	14	TRBJ2-7	CASSRQDSSYEQYF	TGTGCCAGTAGTAGACAGGATAGCTCCTACGAGCAGTACTTC
TRBV6-1	NA	NA	14	TRBJ1-4	CASSEAGSGEKLFF	TGTGCCAGCAGTGAAGCCGGTAGCGGCGAAAAACTGTTTTTT
TRBV5-4	NA	NA	15	TRBJ1-1	CASSLGGAEAWEAFF	TGTGCCAGCAGCTTAGGGGGGGCGGAAGCATGGGAAGCTTTCTTT
TRBV4-3	NA	NA	15	TRBJ2-5	CASSQDSSGGETQYF	TGCGCCAGCAGCCAAGATTCATCAGGGGGGGAGACCCAGTACTTC
TRBV10-3	NA	NA	15	TRBJ2-2	CAITGTNANTGELFF	TGTGCCATCACTGGGACAAACGCGAACACCGGGGAGCTGTTTTTT
TRBV4-1	NA	NA	17	TRBJ1-6	CASSKDRFWHYNSPLHF	TGCGCCAGCAGCAAAGACAGATTCTGGCACTATAATTCACCCCTCCACTTT
TRBV10-3	NA	TRBD2	14	TRBJ2-1	CAISEGTSINEQFF	TGTGCCATCAGTGAGGGGACTAGCATCAATGAGCAGTTCTTC
TRBV4-1	NA	NA	14	TRBJ1-2	CASSHDGANYGYTF	TGCGCCAGCAGCCATGACGGAGCTAACTATGGCTACACCTTC
TRBV7-6	NA	NA	14	TRBJ2-3	CASSLAGPTDTQYF	TGTGCCAGCAGCTTAGCGGGGCCCACAGATACGCAGTATTTT
TRBV4-1	NA	TRBD2	16	TRBJ2-2	CASSQGVAGGTGELFF	TGCGCCAGCAGCCAAGGAGTAGCGGGGGGAACCGGGGAGCTGTTTTTT